The 20 T cell receptor beta chains given below trace back to one sample, sequenced in a study of OX40 agonist ivuxolimab in advanced cancers. Sequencing used immunoSEQ multiplex PCR; TCRdb keeps in-frame clones, though not all of them. The data show around 40,000 clones, with about 80% seen just once and roughly 4.1% held by the top ten. The sample in question was CD4+ or CD8+ T cells sorted from blood, obtained in a trial of the OX40 agonist ivuxolimab. The receptors stem from an adult with an advanced solid tumor such as melanoma, head and neck, liver or kidney cancer.

The V and J genes are TRBV7-9 and TRBJ1-1; 8 bases are a match to TRBD1. V was clipped by 4 bases and J by 1 base; unmatched bases: 5. The germline CDR1 and CDR2 sequences are SEHNR and FQNEAQ (reference sequence). This CDR3 has 15 residues. The CDR3 protein is CASSSWTGRNTEAFF. CDR3 nucleotides: TGTGCCAGCAGCTCATGGACAGGGCGGAACACTGAAGCTTTCTTT.

This clone was recorded once. The V and J genes are TRBV18 and TRBJ2-7; D is tentatively TRBD1 or TRBD2 (6 bases each). The CDR3 is 13 residues long. Looked up from germline, CDR1 is KGHSH and CDR2 is LQKENI. The V gene lost 5 bases and the J gene lost 6 bases, with 14 bases spanning the gap. The CDR3 DNA sequence: TGTGCCAGCTCAGGAGGGGGATTAAGCGAGCAGTACTTC. Its translation is CASSGGGLSEQYF.

The chain carries TRBV29-1 and TRBJ1-2; the D is unclear. V was cut by 7 bases and J by 7 bases, with 16 bases left in between. Germline loops: CDR1 SQVTM, CDR2 ANQGSEA. The CDR3 totals 12 residues. The DNA of the CDR3 is TGCAGCGCTGCGCCTAACAGATTTGGCTACACCTTC. Protein: CSAAPNRFGYTF.

The V call is TRBV7-9, the J call TRBJ2-4; D gene ambiguous. CDR1 is SEHNR, CDR2 FQNEAQ, per germline (reference sequence). Trimming removed 0 bases at V and 3 bases at J, with 12 bases between. The CDR3 extends over 16 amino acids. The CDR3 reads CASSLALGSGKNIQYF. The CDR3 DNA follows: TGTGCCAGCAGCTTAGCCCTGGGTTCTGGCAAAAACATTCAGTACTTC.

There are a few counts of this clone. The chain joins TRBV5-6 to TRBJ1-1; 9 bases line up with TRBD1. The ends lost 5 bases at V and 4 bases at J; junction bases unmatched: 6. This CDR3 contains 14 residues. The germline gives CDR1 SGHDT, CDR2 YYEEEE. Written as DNA, the CDR3 is TGTGCCAGCAGTTACACAGGGGGCAGCACTGAAGCTTTCTTT. Residues: CASSYTGGSTEAFF.

The sample holds one count of this clone. This chain connects TRBV7-8 to TRBJ1-2, with a weak D call TRBD1 (6 bases). This CDR3 is built from 13 residues. CDR1 and CDR2 (germline): SGHVS, FQNEAQ. V shed 2 bases and J shed 7 bases, with 11 bases lying between them. CDR3 loop: CASSLRGGPGYTF. CDR3 in DNA: TGTGCCAGCAGCTTAAGGGGGGGGCCTGGCTACACCTTC.

The rearrangement joins TRBV9 to TRBJ2-3; tentatively, D is TRBD2 (6 bases). V was shortened by 0 bases and J by 0 bases, with 14 bases between the two germline ends. This CDR3 contains 17 residues. Germline CDR1 is SGDLS and CDR2 is YYNGEE. CDR3 in amino acids: CASSVGVSSDSTDTQYF. CDR3 DNA sequence: TGTGCCAGCAGCGTAGGAGTATCTAGCGACAGCACAGATACGCAGTATTTT.

With respect to this clone: The likely explanation is a read error, given a far larger clone one base away. The gene calls are TRBV7-2 and TRBJ2-7, with 12 bases aligning to TRBD1. This CDR3 is 14 amino acids long. The germline CDR1 and CDR2 sequences are SGHTA and FQGNSA. The V segment lost 5 bases and the J segment 5 bases; nucleotides outside the gene matches: 4. This CDR3 reads CASSRDRGHNEQYF. CDR3 nucleotides: TGTGCCAGCAGCCGGGACAGGGGGCACAACGAGCAGTACTTC.

The genes are TRBV6-5 and TRBJ1-1; D call uncertain. Trimming cost V 7 bases and J 4 bases, with 19 bases left between them. Per germline, CDR1 MNHEY and CDR2 SVGAGI. This CDR3 has 15 residues. The DNA of the CDR3 is TGTGCCAGCACCCGTAGTGGTTCACCTGCCACTGAAGCTTTCTTT. Translation: CASTRSGSPATEAFF.

The V call is TRBV7-8, the J call TRBJ1-1; D gene uncertain. The germline V gene has CDR1 SGHVS and CDR2 FQNEAQ. V lost 0 bases and J 1 base, leaving 18 bases between the germline ends. The CDR3 length is 18 residues. CDR3: CASSLAWVFRQKNTEAFF. The CDR3, as DNA: TGTGCCAGCAGCTTAGCTTGGGTCTTCCGGCAGAAGAACACTGAAGCTTTCTTT.

The rearrangement joins TRBV10-3 to TRBJ2-2; 10 bases match TRBD1. The V and J ends lost 7 bases and 6 bases, in that order; junction bases with no gene match: 11. CDR1 is ENHRY, CDR2 SYGVKD, per germline. CDR3 length equals 16 residues. The CDR3 coding sequence is TGTGCCATCACCCCAAGACAGGGGGCGATAGCCGGGGAGCTGTTTTTT. The encoded protein is CAITPRQGAIAGELFF.

This chain uses TRBV5-6 with TRBJ2-5; no definite D call. V lost 0 bases, J lost 9 bases, and 9 bases lay in between. CDR1 is SGHDT and CDR2 is YYEEEE in the germline V gene. The CDR3 runs 12 residues. Written as DNA, the CDR3 is TGTGCCAGCAGCTTGGGTGGCCGGGCCCAGTACTTC. Amino acids: CASSLGGRAQYF.

The chain uses TRBV4-1 and TRBJ1-5, with D hard to call. In germline, CDR1 is MGHRA, CDR2 YSYEKL. The CDR3 sequence is 15 residues long. Deletions cut 0 bases from V and 2 bases from J, with 8 bases between. CDR3 amino acids: CASSQEPTGNQPQHF. The CDR3 nucleotides read TGCGCCAGCAGCCAAGAACCCACGGGCAATCAGCCCCAGCATTTT.

The chain is built from TRBV29-1 and TRBJ2-5; no clear D. Germline V gene sequence: CDR1 SQVTM, CDR2 ANQGSEA. This CDR3 contains 12 residues. V was pared by 3 bases and J by 4 bases, with 9 bases between. CDR3 protein: CSVDLARETQYF. CDR3 nucleotide sequence: TGCAGCGTTGATTTAGCTCGAGAGACCCAGTACTTC.

The chain employs TRBV28 and TRBJ2-1; 7 bases are shared with TRBD1. The CDR3 covers 19 residues. The V and J ends lost 5 bases and 7 bases, in that order; junction bases with no gene match: 23. Germline CDR1 and CDR2: MDHEN and SYDVKM. The CDR3 region has the DNA TGTGCCAGCAGTCTCCGACAGGGAAGGCGAGTAGGGCGAGGGAATGAGCAGTTCTTC. Encoded protein: CASSLRQGRRVGRGNEQFF.

The rearrangement links TRBV19 to TRBJ1-1; the D gene is possibly TRBD1 (6 bases). The CDR3 runs to 14 residues. V was clipped by 2 bases and J by 5 bases, with 12 bases between them. Germline lookup yields CDR1 LNHDA and CDR2 SQIVND (reference sequence). The CDR3 loop is CASSIPGARTEAFF. The DNA for the CDR3 is TGTGCCAGTAGTATACCGGGGGCGAGGACTGAAGCTTTCTTT.

The V and J genes are TRBV5-1 and TRBJ2-2, with TRBD1 identical over 8 bases. The germline V gene has CDR1 SGHRS and CDR2 YFSETQ. The CDR3 covers 16 residues. J was trimmed by 2 bases and V by 1 base; bases with no gene match: 4. CDR3 amino acids: CASSLSDRVNTGELFF. In nucleotides, the CDR3 is TGCGCCAGCAGCTTGTCGGACAGGGTCAACACCGGGGAGCTGTTTTTT.

This sequence joins TRBV5-1 and TRBJ1-6, with D perhaps TRBD1 (5 bases). The CDR3 sequence is 14 residues long. Trimming cost V 5 bases and J 8 bases, with 14 bases left between them. CDR1 SGHRS and CDR2 YFSETQ come from the germline V gene. The CDR3 DNA sequence: TGCGCCAGCAGTTGGGGACTGCCAGATTCACCCCTCCACTTT. Protein product: CASSWGLPDSPLHF.

V and J are TRBV2 and TRBJ2-1; no clear D gene. The CDR3 sequence is 12 residues long. V was shortened by 6 bases and J by 3 bases, with 6 bases between the two germline ends. Germline-derived CDR1 and CDR2 are SNHLY and FYNNEI. The CDR3 region is CASSLIYNEQFF. In DNA, the CDR3 is TGTGCCAGCAGCCTCATCTACAATGAGCAGTTCTTC.

The chain combines TRBV18 with TRBJ2-3; D is uncertain. V was pared by 0 bases and J by 2 bases, with 6 bases between. There are 14 residues in the CDR3. The germline gives CDR1 KGHSH, CDR2 LQKENI. Here the CDR3 reads CASSPPAVTDTQYF. In DNA, the CDR3 is TGTGCCAGCTCACCACCTGCAGTCACAGATACGCAGTATTTT.